There are a few counts of the clone carrying this T cell receptor (beta chain). The antigen is not known. Likely unrecorded immune exposures existed in these nominally healthy donors. This entry belongs to a study of cytomegalovirus exposure and HLA in healthy donors. Findings and limits, study-wide: Some public TCRs appeared in many individuals, while most sequences were rare. HLA-A and HLA-B allele assignments for most subjects were reportedly predicted accurately using TCR beta sequences.

The PCR ran on 60 Vbeta and 13 Jbeta primers. Sequencing was performed with immunoSEQ multiplex PCR; in TCRdb, only in-frame clones are kept and a portion is missing. This table holds about 140,000 clones, less than 9.5% found once. The TCR was taken from a male donor in good health and CMV-seronegative. The source material was PBMCs.

For the CDR3, the DNA is TGTGCCAGCAGCCCCCCTTTAGGACGGAGGATAAGCACAGATACGCAGTATTTT. Protein sequence: CASSPPLGRRISTDTQYF. The V call is TRBV7-9, the J call TRBJ2-3, with D perhaps matching TRBD2 (5 bases). Trimming left V 5 bases short and J 0 bases short, with 21 bases between. The CDR3 extends over 18 amino acids. The V gene's germline CDR1 is SEHNR and CDR2 FQNEAQ (reference sequence). The full variable domain, its missing parts supplied by reference TRBV7-9 and TRBJ2-3, is DTGVSQNPRHKITKRGQNVTFRCDPISEHNRLYWYRQTLGQGPEFLTYFQNEAQLEKSRLLSDRFSAERPKGSFSTLEIQRTEQGDSAMYLCASSPPLGRRISTDTQYFGPGTRLTVL.